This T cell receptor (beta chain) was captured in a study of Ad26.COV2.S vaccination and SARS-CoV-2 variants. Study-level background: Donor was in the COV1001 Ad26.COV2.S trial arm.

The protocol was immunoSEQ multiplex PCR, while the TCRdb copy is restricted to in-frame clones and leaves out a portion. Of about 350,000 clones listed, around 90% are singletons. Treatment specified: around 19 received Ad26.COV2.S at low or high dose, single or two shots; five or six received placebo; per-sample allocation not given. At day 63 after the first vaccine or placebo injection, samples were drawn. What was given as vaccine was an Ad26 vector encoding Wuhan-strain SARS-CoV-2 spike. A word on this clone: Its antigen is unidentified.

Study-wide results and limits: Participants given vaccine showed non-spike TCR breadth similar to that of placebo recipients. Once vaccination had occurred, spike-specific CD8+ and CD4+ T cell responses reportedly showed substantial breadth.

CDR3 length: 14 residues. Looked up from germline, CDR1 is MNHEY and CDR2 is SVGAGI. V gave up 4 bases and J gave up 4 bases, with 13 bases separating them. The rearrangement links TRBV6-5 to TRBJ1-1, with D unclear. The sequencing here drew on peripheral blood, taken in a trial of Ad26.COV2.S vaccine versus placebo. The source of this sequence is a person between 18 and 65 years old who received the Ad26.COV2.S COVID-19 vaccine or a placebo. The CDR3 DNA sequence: TGTGCCAGCAGTTTACTGGAGGCCCGCACTGAAGCTTTCTTT. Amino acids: CASSLLEARTEAFF.